One and the same sample provided the 9 T cell receptor beta chains below, sequenced in a study of shared clonotypes between healthy human individuals. Repertoires were generated with immunoSEQ multiplex PCR, while TCRdb's copy carries only in-frame clones and drops some. The top ten hold about 0.45% of the sample, which has roughly 1.5 million clones, 95% to 99% seen once. The sequenced material came from naive CD4+ T cells sorted from blood. Subset noted: CD45RA+ positively selected. These receptor sequences come from a man aged 25 to 45 in good health.

Comments on this clone: This sample also contains other DNA sequences that code for the same CDR3. The V call is TRBV5-1, the J call TRBJ2-7; D not resolved. Between the trimmed V and J ends, which lost 3 bases and 4 bases, there was a span of 11 bases. This CDR3 region has 13 residues. Germline V gene lookup returns CDR1 SGHRS and CDR2 YFSETQ. The DNA for the CDR3 is TGCGCCAGCAGCTCCACGAGAGGATACGAGCAGTACTTC. This encodes CASSSTRGYEQYF.

The rearrangement uses TRBV28 and TRBJ1-5; no definite D call. Between the trimmed V and J ends, which lost 5 bases and 7 bases, there was a span of 9 bases. Germline-derived CDR1 and CDR2 are MDHEN and SYDVKM. The CDR3 covers 12 residues. CDR3 in amino acids: CASSEEGQPQHF. CDR3 nucleotides: TGTGCCAGCAGTGAGGAGGGACAGCCCCAGCATTTT.

On this clone: This sample includes further DNA sequences coding for the same CDR3. The V call is TRBV27, the J call TRBJ2-3; a possible D gene is TRBD2 (5 bases). Germline CDR1 and CDR2: MNHEY and SMNVEV (reference sequence). The germline V and J ends were trimmed by 3 bases and 2 bases, with 6 bases remaining between them. This CDR3 contains 13 residues. In nucleotides, the CDR3 is TGTGCCAGCAGTTTGAGGGTCACAGATACGCAGTATTTT. Translation gives CASSLRVTDTQYF.

Only one count was recorded for this clone. This chain uses TRBV19 with TRBJ2-7; possibly TRBD2 for D (5 bases). Trimming removed 6 bases at V and 5 bases at J, with 23 bases between. The CDR3 extends over 16 amino acids. CDR1 and CDR2 from the germline V gene are LNHDA and SQIVND (reference sequence). The CDR3 spells CASSTSGLLGSNEQYF. DNA for the CDR3: TGTGCCAGTAGCACAAGCGGACTTCTTGGGTCAAACGAGCAGTACTTC.

DNA for the CDR3: TGTGCCAGCAGCTTACGGGCGGAGATCGCGTTGGGCGAGCAGTACTTC. Translating gives CASSLRAEIALGEQYF. This rearrangement joins TRBV7-2 to TRBJ2-7; D is uncertain. This CDR3 contains 16 residues. The germline V gene has CDR1 SGHTA and CDR2 FQGNSA. Trimming shortened V by 2 bases and J by 6 bases, and 20 bases separated the two germline ends. Based on the CDR3 plus reference TRBV7-2 and TRBJ2-7, the full variable domain is GAGVSQSPSNKVTEKGKDVELRCDPISGHTALYWYRQSLGQGLEFLIYFQGNSAPDKSGLPSDRFSAERTGGSVSTLTIQRTQQEDSAVYLCASSLRAEIALGEQYFGPGTRLTVT.

V usage is TRBV30 and J usage is TRBJ1-4, with 12 bases lining up with TRBD1. CDR3 length: 13 residues. Per the germline V gene, CDR1 is GTSNPN and CDR2 is SVGIG (reference sequence). The V segment lost 6 bases and the J segment 7 bases; nucleotides outside the gene matches: 3. CDR3 amino acids: CACTGQGAEKLFF. CDR3 nucleotides: TGTGCCTGCACGGGACAGGGGGCTGAAAAACTGTTTTTT.

The rearrangement uses TRBV14 and TRBJ2-7; maybe TRBD2 (5 bases). Trimming removed 3 bases from V and 5 bases from J, with 8 bases in between. This CDR3 region has 12 residues. Per germline, CDR1 SGHDN and CDR2 FVKESK. The CDR3 DNA sequence: TGTGCCAGCAGCCAGGGAGTTGACGAGCAGTACTTC. It translates to CASSQGVDEQYF.

The chain carries TRBV2 and TRBJ1-4; 7 bases are a match to TRBD1. The germline CDR1 and CDR2 sequences are SNHLY and FYNNEI. Germline trimming cut 6 bases from V and 4 bases from J; bases unmatched to any gene: 5. The CDR3 contains 14 residues. The CDR3 DNA follows: TGTGCCAGCAGGGGACAGACCGGTAATGAAAAACTGTTTTTT. It codes for CASRGQTGNEKLFF.

This clone was detected only once. The rearrangement links TRBV11-2 to TRBJ2-1, with D perhaps matching TRBD2 (5 bases). This CDR3 is 15 amino acids long. From germline, CDR1 is SGHAT and CDR2 FQNNGV. V lost 4 bases, J lost 5 bases, and 15 bases lay in between. CDR3 in amino acids: CASSSRQSGNNEQFF. As DNA, the CDR3 is TGTGCCAGCAGCTCAAGGCAGAGCGGCAACAATGAGCAGTTCTTC. The full variable domain, its missing parts supplied by reference TRBV11-2 and TRBJ2-1, is EAGVAQSPRYKIIEKRQSVAFWCNPISGHATLYWYQQILGQGPKLLIQFQNNGVVDDSQLPKDRFSAERLKGVDSTLKIQPAKLEDSAVYLCASSSRQSGNNEQFFGPGTRLTVL.